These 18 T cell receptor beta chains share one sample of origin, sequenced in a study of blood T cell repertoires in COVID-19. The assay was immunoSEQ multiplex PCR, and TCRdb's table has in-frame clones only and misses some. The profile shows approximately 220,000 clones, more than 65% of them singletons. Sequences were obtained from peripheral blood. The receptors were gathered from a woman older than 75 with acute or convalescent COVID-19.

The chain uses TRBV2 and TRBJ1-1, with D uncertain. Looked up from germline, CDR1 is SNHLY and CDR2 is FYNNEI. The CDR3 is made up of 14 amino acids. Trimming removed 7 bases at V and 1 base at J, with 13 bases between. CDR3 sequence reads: CASIPDAGNTEAFF. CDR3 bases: TGTGCCAGCATCCCGGACGCGGGGAACACTGAAGCTTTCTTT.

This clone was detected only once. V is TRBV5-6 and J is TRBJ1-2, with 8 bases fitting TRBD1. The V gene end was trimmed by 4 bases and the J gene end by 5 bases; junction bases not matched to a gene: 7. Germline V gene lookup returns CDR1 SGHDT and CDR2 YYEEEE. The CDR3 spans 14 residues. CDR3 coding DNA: TGTGCCAGCAGCCCCAGGGACAGGCTTTATGGCTACACCTTC. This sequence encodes CASSPRDRLYGYTF.

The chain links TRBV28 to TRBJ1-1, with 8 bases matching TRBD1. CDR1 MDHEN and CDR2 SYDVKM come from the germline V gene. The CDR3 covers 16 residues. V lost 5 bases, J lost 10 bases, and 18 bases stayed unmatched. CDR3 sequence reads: CASSPRSDSLQGGAFF. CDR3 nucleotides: TGTGCCAGCAGTCCCCGATCAGACAGCTTACAGGGGGGAGCTTTCTTT. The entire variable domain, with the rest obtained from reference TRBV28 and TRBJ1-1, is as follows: DVKVTQSSRYLVKRTGEKVFLECVQDMDHENMFWYRQDPGLGLRLIYFSYDVKMKEKGDIPEGYSVSREKKERFSLILESASTNQTSMYLCASSPRSDSLQGGAFFGQGTRLTVV.

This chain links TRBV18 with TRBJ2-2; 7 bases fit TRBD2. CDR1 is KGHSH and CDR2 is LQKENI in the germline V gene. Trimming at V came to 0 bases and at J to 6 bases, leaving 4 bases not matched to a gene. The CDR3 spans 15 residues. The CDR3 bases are TGTGCCAGCTCACCACCGAAGCGGGGTTCCGGGGAGCTGTTTTTT. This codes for CASSPPKRGSGELFF.

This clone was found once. CDR3 sequence reads: CAWSEGVGTDTQYF. As DNA, the CDR3 is TGTGCCTGGAGTGAAGGGGTGGGCACAGATACGCAGTATTTT. V is TRBV30 and J is TRBJ2-3, with TRBD1 as a possible D gene (5 bases). Trimming pared 1 base from V and 1 base from J, leaving 9 bases between. The V gene's germline CDR1 is GTSNPN and CDR2 SVGIG (reference sequence). CDR3 size: 14 residues. The full variable domain, its missing parts supplied by reference TRBV30 and TRBJ2-3, is SQTIHQWPATLVQPVGSPLSLECTVEGTSNPNLYWYRQAAGRGLQLLFYSVGIGQISSEVPQNLSASRPQDRQFILSSKKLLLSDSGFYLCAWSEGVGTDTQYFGPGTRLTVL.

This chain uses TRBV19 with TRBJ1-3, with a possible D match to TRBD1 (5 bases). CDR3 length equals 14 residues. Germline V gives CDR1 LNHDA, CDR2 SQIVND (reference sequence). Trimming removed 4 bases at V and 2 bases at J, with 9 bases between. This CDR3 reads CASSTGNAGNTIYF. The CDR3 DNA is TGTGCCAGTAGTACAGGGAACGCTGGAAACACCATATATTTT. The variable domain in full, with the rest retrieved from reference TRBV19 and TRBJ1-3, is DGGITQSPKYLFRKEGQNVTLSCEQNLNHDAMYWYRQDPGQGLRLIYYSQIVNDFQKGDIAEGYSVSREKKESFPLTVTSAQKNPTAFYLCASSTGNAGNTIYFGEGSWLTVV.

DNA of the CDR3: TGCGCCAGCAGCTTGGGGACAGGGTTTGGGAATTCACCCCTCCACTTT. It codes for CASSLGTGFGNSPLHF. V gene TRBV5-1 combines with J gene TRBJ1-6, with 8 bases aligning to TRBD1. The ends lost 0 bases at V and 7 bases at J; junction bases unmatched: 6. Germline V gives CDR1 SGHRS, CDR2 YFSETQ. The CDR3 contains 16 residues.

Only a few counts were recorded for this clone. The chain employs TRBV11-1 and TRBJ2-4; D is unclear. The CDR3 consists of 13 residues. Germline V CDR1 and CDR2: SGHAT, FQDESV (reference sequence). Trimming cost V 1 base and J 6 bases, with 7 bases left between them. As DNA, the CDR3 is TGTGCCAGCAGCTTAGACAGCAGAAACATTCAGTACTTC. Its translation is CASSLDSRNIQYF.

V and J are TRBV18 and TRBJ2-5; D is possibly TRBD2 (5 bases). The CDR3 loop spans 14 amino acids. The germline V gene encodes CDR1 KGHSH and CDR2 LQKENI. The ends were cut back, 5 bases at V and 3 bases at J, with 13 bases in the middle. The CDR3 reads CASSKPGSKETQYF. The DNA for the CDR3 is TGTGCCAGCTCAAAACCGGGGTCAAAAGAGACCCAGTACTTC.

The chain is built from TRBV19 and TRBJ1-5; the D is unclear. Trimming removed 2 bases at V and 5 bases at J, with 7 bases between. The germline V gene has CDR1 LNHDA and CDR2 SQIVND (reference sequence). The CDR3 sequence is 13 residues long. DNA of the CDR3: TGTGCCAGTAGTATATCAGGTTATCAGCCCCAGCATTTT. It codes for CASSISGYQPQHF. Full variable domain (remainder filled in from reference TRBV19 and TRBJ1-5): DGGITQSPKYLFRKEGQNVTLSCEQNLNHDAMYWYRQDPGQGLRLIYYSQIVNDFQKGDIAEGYSVSREKKESFPLTVTSAQKNPTAFYLCASSISGYQPQHFGDGTRLSIL.

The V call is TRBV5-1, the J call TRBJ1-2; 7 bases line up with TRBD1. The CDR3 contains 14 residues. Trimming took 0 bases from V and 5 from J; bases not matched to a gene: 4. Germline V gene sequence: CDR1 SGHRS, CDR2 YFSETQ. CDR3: CASSLGDSRYGYTF. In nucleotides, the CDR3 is TGCGCCAGCAGCTTGGGGGACAGTCGTTATGGCTACACCTTC.

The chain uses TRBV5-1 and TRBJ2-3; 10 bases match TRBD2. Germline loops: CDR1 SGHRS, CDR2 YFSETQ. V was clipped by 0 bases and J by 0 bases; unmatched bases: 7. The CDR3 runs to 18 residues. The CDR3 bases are TGCGCCAGCAGCTTGGGACTAGCGGGTGTCCCTAGCACAGATACGCAGTATTTT. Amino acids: CASSLGLAGVPSTDTQYF.

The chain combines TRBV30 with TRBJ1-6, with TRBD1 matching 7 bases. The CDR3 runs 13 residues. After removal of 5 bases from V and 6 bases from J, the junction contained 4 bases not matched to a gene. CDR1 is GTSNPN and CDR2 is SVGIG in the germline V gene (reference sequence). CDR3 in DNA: TGTGCCTGGGTCACAGGGGCTAATTCACCCCTCCACTTT. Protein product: CAWVTGANSPLHF.

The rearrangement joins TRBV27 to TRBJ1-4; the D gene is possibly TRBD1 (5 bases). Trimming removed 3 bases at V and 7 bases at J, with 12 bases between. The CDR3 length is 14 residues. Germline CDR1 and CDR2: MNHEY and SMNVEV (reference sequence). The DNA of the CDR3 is TGTGCCAGCAGTTTTGCGGGGGGGAGTGAAAAACTGTTTTTT. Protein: CASSFAGGSEKLFF.

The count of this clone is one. CDR3 nucleotide sequence: TGCGCCAGCAGCTTGGATACTAACAATGAGCAGTTCTTC. Translated: CASSLDTNNEQFF. The chain uses TRBV5-1 and TRBJ2-1; D remains unclear. The CDR3 loop spans 13 amino acids. V shed 0 bases and J shed 5 bases, with 6 bases lying between them. The V gene's germline CDR1 is SGHRS and CDR2 YFSETQ. Based on the CDR3 plus reference TRBV5-1 and TRBJ2-1, the full variable domain is KAGVTQTPRYLIKTRGQQVTLSCSPISGHRSVSWYQQTPGQGLQFLFEYFSETQRNKGNFPGRFSGRQFSNSRSEMNVSTLELGDSALYLCASSLDTNNEQFFGPGTRLTVL.

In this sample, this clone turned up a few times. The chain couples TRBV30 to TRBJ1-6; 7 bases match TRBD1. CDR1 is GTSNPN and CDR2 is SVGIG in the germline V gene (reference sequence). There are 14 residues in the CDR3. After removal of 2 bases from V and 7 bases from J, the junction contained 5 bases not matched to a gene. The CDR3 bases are TGTGCCTGGAGTCTGACAGGGCGGAATTCACCCCTCCACTTT. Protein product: CAWSLTGRNSPLHF.

CDR3 in DNA: TGTGCCAGTACCCCCCTGGGGACTAGTGGAGAGACCCAGTACTTC. Its translation: CASTPLGTSGETQYF. V usage is TRBV19 and J usage is TRBJ2-5, with 8 bases identical to TRBD2. Germline V gene sequence: CDR1 LNHDA, CDR2 SQIVND (reference sequence). CDR3 size: 15 residues. The junction had 11 bases not matched to a gene; V was cut back by 7 bases and J by 4 bases. Full variable domain (rest looked up from reference TRBV19 and TRBJ2-5): DGGITQSPKYLFRKEGQNVTLSCEQNLNHDAMYWYRQDPGQGLRLIYYSQIVNDFQKGDIAEGYSVSREKKESFPLTVTSAQKNPTAFYLCASTPLGTSGETQYFGPGTRLLVL.

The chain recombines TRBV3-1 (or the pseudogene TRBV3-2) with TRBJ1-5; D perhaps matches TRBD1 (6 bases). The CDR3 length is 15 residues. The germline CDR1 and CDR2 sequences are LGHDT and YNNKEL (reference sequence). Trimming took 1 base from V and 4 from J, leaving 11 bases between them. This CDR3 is CASSQAGTPNQPQHF. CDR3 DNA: TGTGCCAGCAGCCAAGCGGGGACACCAAATCAGCCCCAGCATTTT.